One and the same sample provided the 32 T cell receptor beta chains below, sequenced in a study of early T cells in non-severe SARS-CoV-2 infection. A single record per CDR3 protein comes from TCRdb applying MiXCR to the 5' RACE reads. The sample lists more than 35,000 distinct CDR3 sequences, about 5% occurring once. Sequencing was done on a sample of whole blood. The source of these receptors is an adult who was a healthcare worker with PCR-confirmed SARS-CoV-2 infection or an uninfected control (not recorded which).

This clonotype was detected ten times or more. The CDR3 spells CAISPGQSAGNTIYF. Written as DNA, the CDR3 is TGTGCCATCAGTCCCGGACAGAGCGCCGGAAACACCATATATTTT. This chain uses TRBV10-3 with TRBJ1-3; possibly TRBD1 for D (6 bases). The germline V gene has CDR1 ENHRY and CDR2 SYGVKD. The V gene lost 5 bases and the J gene lost 4 bases, with 15 bases spanning the gap. The CDR3 is made up of 15 amino acids.

This clonotype was counted many times. The rearrangement links TRBV18 to TRBJ2-1; the match to TRBD2 covers 7 bases. The ends lost 1 base at V and 4 bases at J; junction bases unmatched: 7. CDR1 is KGHSH and CDR2 is LQKENI in the germline V gene. This CDR3 comprises 16 residues. Here the CDR3 DNA reads TGTGCCAGCTCACCACAGTCCCAGCGGGGATACAATGAGCAGTTCTTC. Protein sequence: CASSPQSQRGYNEQFF.

This clonotype was picked up many times. The genes are TRBV6-1 and TRBJ2-3, with D possibly called TRBD1 or TRBD2 (6 bases each). Germline assignment: CDR1 MNHNS and CDR2 SASEGT. V was pared by 1 base and J by 3 bases, with 20 bases between. This CDR3 contains 18 residues. The CDR3, as DNA: TGTGCCAGCAGTGAAGTCGGGGGCGCGGCCCGGGGAACAGATACGCAGTATTTT. Amino acid sequence: CASSEVGGAARGTDTQYF.

This clonotype was recorded many times. The chain employs TRBV30 and TRBJ1-1; no definite D call. The V and J ends lost 7 bases and 4 bases respectively, with 16 bases between them. CDR3 length: 13 residues. Germline V gene lookup returns CDR1 GTSNPN and CDR2 SVGIG (reference sequence). CDR3 bases: TGTGCCTACTCGTTCGGTGGGTTCACTGAAGCTTTCTTT. Its protein product is CAYSFGGFTEAFF.

As DNA, the CDR3 is TGTGCCAGCAGCTTATTTACTAGCGGGGGGCCGCTCGCCTCGAATGAGCAGTTCTTC. It yields the protein CASSLFTSGGPLASNEQFF. This rearrangement joins TRBV7-2 to TRBJ2-1, with TRBD2 identical over 12 bases. The CDR3 runs to 19 residues. Germline lookup yields CDR1 SGHTA and CDR2 FQGNSA. Trimming removed 2 bases from V and 7 bases from J; junction bases left unmatched: 15.

The chain is built from TRBV4-2 and TRBJ1-2, with no clear D. The CDR3 spans 13 residues. From germline, CDR1 is LGHNA and CDR2 YNFKEQ. V lost 0 bases and J 4 bases, leaving 6 bases between the germline ends. CDR3 DNA sequence: TGTGCCAGCAGCCAAGATAACAGCTATGGCTACACCTTC. It yields the protein CASSQDNSYGYTF.

This clonotype showed up many times. The genes are TRBV6-5 and TRBJ2-5; TRBD2 matches at 8 bases. Germline V gene sequence: CDR1 MNHEY, CDR2 SVGAGI. The CDR3 is made up of 13 amino acids. With 5 bases clipped from V and 3 bases from J, the junction kept 2 bases outside the gene matches. The CDR3: CASSRGLEETQYF. CDR3 bases: TGTGCCAGCAGTCGGGGACTAGAAGAGACCCAGTACTTC.

This clonotype was counted at least ten times. The gene calls are TRBV7-9 and TRBJ1-4, with a weak D call TRBD1 (6 bases). CDR3 length equals 14 residues. Germline CDR1 and CDR2: SEHNR and FQNEAQ (reference sequence). Trimming took off 5 bases at V and 4 bases at J, with 11 bases between the two ends. CDR3 region: CASSRRTVNEKLFF. The CDR3 region has the DNA TGTGCCAGCAGCCGCCGGACAGTTAATGAAAAACTGTTTTTT.

This chain joins TRBV5-1 and TRBJ2-3, with D maybe TRBD1 (5 bases). The CDR3 is 15 residues long. Deletions cut 4 bases from V and 0 bases from J, with 12 bases between. Per germline, CDR1 SGHRS and CDR2 YFSETQ. Here the CDR3 DNA reads TGCGCCAGCAGCCGCTCCGACAGTAGCACAGATACGCAGTATTTT. Translating it yields CASSRSDSSTDTQYF.

There are many counts of this clonotype. This rearrangement joins TRBV6-6 to TRBJ2-7; 7 nucleotides agree with TRBD2. The junction had 11 bases not matched to a gene; V was cut back by 3 bases and J by 0 bases. CDR3 length: 17 residues. The germline CDR1 and CDR2 sequences are MNHNY and SVGAGI (reference sequence). The CDR3 here is CASSYLASGASSYEQYF. The CDR3 DNA sequence: TGTGCCAGCAGTTATTTGGCGAGCGGGGCCAGCTCCTACGAGCAGTACTTC.

This clonotype was recorded many times. The chain employs TRBV6-5 and TRBJ1-2; maybe TRBD1 (6 bases). Deletions cut 6 bases from V and 8 bases from J, with 16 bases between. Germline lookup yields CDR1 MNHEY and CDR2 SVGAGI. This CDR3 contains 13 residues. Written as DNA, the CDR3 is TGTGCCAGCAGACGCACAGGGTTGCGGGGCTACACCTTC. Translated: CASRRTGLRGYTF.

Many counts were recorded for this clonotype. The V and J genes are TRBV7-6 and TRBJ1-2; no clear D. With 1 base removed from V and 4 bases from J, the gap between germline ends came to 13 bases. Germline CDR1 and CDR2: SGHVS and FNYEAQ. The CDR3 sequence is 15 residues long. The CDR3 sequence is CASSLEPGDGYGYTF. For the CDR3, the DNA is TGTGCCAGCAGCTTAGAACCCGGAGATGGCTATGGCTACACCTTC.

This clonotype occurred many times. DNA for the CDR3: TGTGCCAGCACCCGAACAGATACGCAGTATTTT. Protein product: CASTRTDTQYF. The V call is TRBV6-1, the J call TRBJ2-3, with D hard to call. The V gene's germline CDR1 is MNHNS and CDR2 SASEGT. The CDR3 is made up of 11 amino acids. The V and J ends lost 7 bases and 3 bases respectively, with 5 bases between them.

This clonotype was recorded at least ten times. The gene calls are TRBV7-3 and TRBJ2-1; D gene uncertain. This CDR3 is 15 amino acids long. Germline V lookup: CDR1 SGHTA, CDR2 FQGTGA. Trimming took off 1 base at V and 9 bases at J, with 16 bases between the two ends. The CDR3 spells CASSLNLDARAEQFF. The DNA of the CDR3 is TGTGCCAGCAGCTTAAATTTGGACGCCCGGGCTGAGCAGTTCTTC.

Notes on this clonotype: Likely a read error: the CDR3 ends without its conserved phenylalanine or tryptophan. V and J are TRBV4-2 and TRBJ2-2; D gene unclear. The V end was cut by 0 bases, the J end by 5 bases, with 13 bases between. The CDR3 runs 16 residues. Germline V gives CDR1 LGHNA, CDR2 YNFKEQ. The CDR3 sequence: CASSQEGGHNTGELFS. CDR3 coding DNA: TGTGCCAGCAGCCAAGAAGGTGGGCACAATACCGGGGAGCTGTTTTCT.

This clonotype has just a few counts. The CDR3 DNA reads TGTGCCAGCAGACTCACCCGACTAGCGGGGGCCACAGATACGCAGTATTTT. Its protein product is CASRLTRLAGATDTQYF. This chain joins TRBV6-2 or TRBV6-3 and TRBJ2-3; 12 bases match TRBD2. The ends lost 6 bases at V and 2 bases at J; junction bases unmatched: 9. Germline assignment: CDR1 MNHEY and CDR2 SVGEGT. The CDR3 has 17 amino acids.

This clonotype was seen only a few times. The V and J genes are TRBV2 and TRBJ2-4; D gene unclear. This CDR3 comprises 11 residues. V gave up 6 bases and J gave up 6 bases, with 6 bases separating them. Germline assignment: CDR1 SNHLY and CDR2 FYNNEI. This CDR3 is CASRSGNIQYF. DNA of the CDR3: TGTGCCAGCAGGTCGGGAAACATTCAGTACTTC.

This clonotype came up many times. The chain combines TRBV19 with TRBJ1-2; perhaps TRBD1 as D (5 bases). CDR3 length equals 18 residues. Deletions cut 0 bases from V and 0 bases from J, with 17 bases between. From germline, CDR1 is LNHDA and CDR2 SQIVND (reference sequence). CDR3 amino acids: CASSIDGTGTLANYGYTF. The CDR3 nucleotides are TGTGCCAGTAGTATAGACGGCACTGGGACGCTAGCTAACTATGGCTACACCTTC.

Ten or more counts support this clonotype. The CDR3: CASSLGGSNTEAFF. The DNA for the CDR3 is TGCGCCAGCAGTCTTGGGGGCAGTAACACTGAAGCTTTCTTT. The chain joins TRBV10-1 to TRBJ1-1; D is possibly TRBD1 (6 bases). V gave up 5 bases and J gave up 2 bases, with 12 bases separating them. CDR3 length equals 14 residues. Germline CDR1 and CDR2: WNHNN and SYGVQD (reference sequence).

This clonotype was seen many times. V gene TRBV6-6 combines with J gene TRBJ2-1; no firm D call. V lost 5 bases, J lost 3 bases, and 8 bases lay in between. Looked up from germline, CDR1 is MNHNY and CDR2 is SVGAGI (reference sequence). The CDR3 is 13 residues long. The CDR3 sequence is CASSLYSYNEQFF. The CDR3 coding sequence is TGTGCCAGCAGTCTCTACAGCTACAATGAGCAGTTCTTC.

This clonotype was observed many times. The V call is TRBV6-1, the J call TRBJ1-2; no clear D. Looked up from germline, CDR1 is MNHNS and CDR2 is SASEGT. V was shortened by 1 base and J by 7 bases, with 4 bases between the two germline ends. CDR3 length: 11 residues. The CDR3 DNA sequence: TGTGCCAGCAGTGAAGGGTTTGGCTACACCTTC. Protein sequence: CASSEGFGYTF.

In its sample, this clonotype was seen many times. CDR3 loop: CASSKMEETQYF. In DNA form, the CDR3 reads TGTGCCAGCAGTAAAATGGAGGAGACCCAGTACTTC. The chain combines TRBV7-9 with TRBJ2-5; D call uncertain. V was shortened by 6 bases and J by 5 bases, with 10 bases between the two germline ends. CDR3 size: 12 residues. CDR1 and CDR2 (germline): SEHNR, FQNEAQ (reference sequence).

This clonotype was seen a few times. The rearrangement links TRBV30 to TRBJ1-2, with D maybe TRBD1 (5 bases). Germline V gives CDR1 GTSNPN, CDR2 SVGIG (reference sequence). CDR3 length equals 12 residues. Trimming took 2 bases from V and 8 from J, leaving 12 bases between them. CDR3 nucleotides: TGTGCCTGGAGTAGGGACCCTTCGGGCTACACCTTC. It yields the protein CAWSRDPSGYTF.

This clonotype was counted ten times or more. The rearrangement uses TRBV11-2 and TRBJ2-3; D is uncertain. V lost 0 bases and J 4 bases, leaving 17 bases between the germline ends. CDR3 length equals 17 residues. Germline lookup yields CDR1 SGHAT and CDR2 FQNNGV. The CDR3 loop is CASSLDKGRARPDTQYF. CDR3 DNA sequence: TGTGCCAGCAGCTTAGATAAGGGAAGGGCAAGACCAGATACGCAGTATTTT.

V and J are TRBV19 and TRBJ2-1, with a possible D match to TRBD2 (6 bases). Per germline, CDR1 LNHDA and CDR2 SQIVND (reference sequence). Between the trimmed V and J ends, which lost 10 bases and 8 bases, there was a span of 21 bases. This CDR3 comprises 14 residues. The CDR3 DNA reads as TGTGCCACTCGCGGGGCTGGAGGGGTCGATGAGCAGTTCTTC. This codes for CATRGAGGVDEQFF.

This clonotype was recorded many times. The chain is built from TRBV20-1 and TRBJ2-5; the match to TRBD1 covers 9 bases. Germline V gene data show CDR1 as DFQATT and CDR2 as SNEGSKA (reference sequence). Trimming cost V 5 bases and J 4 bases; bases outside gene matches: 8. This CDR3 spans 14 amino acids. The CDR3 DNA follows: TGCAGTGCTGGACCCGGGACAGGGTTAGAGACCCAGTACTTC. This sequence encodes CSAGPGTGLETQYF.

This clonotype was recorded many times. V is TRBV10-3 and J is TRBJ2-1, with 13 nucleotides matching TRBD2. Germline V gene lookup returns CDR1 ENHRY and CDR2 SYGVKD. Trimming cost V 7 bases and J 2 bases; bases outside gene matches: 2. The CDR3 length is 15 residues. The CDR3 reads CAITTSGGPYNEQFF. The CDR3 DNA reads TGTGCCATCACGACTAGCGGGGGGCCCTACAATGAGCAGTTCTTC.

This clonotype was counted ten times or more. The V and J genes are TRBV7-7 and TRBJ1-5, with 9 positions matching TRBD1. Trimming cost V 3 bases and J 7 bases; bases outside gene matches: 16. Germline-derived CDR1 and CDR2 are SSHAT and FNYEAQ (reference sequence). This CDR3 comprises 18 residues. The CDR3 protein is CASSFVDGRTGVGQPQHF. The CDR3 nucleotides are TGTGCCAGCAGCTTCGTGGACGGAAGGACAGGGGTTGGCCAGCCCCAGCATTTT.

The chain joins TRBV10-3 to TRBJ2-3, with TRBD2 as a possible D gene (6 bases). Deletions cut 6 bases from V and 3 bases from J, with 25 bases between. The CDR3 has 18 amino acids. Germline V CDR1 and CDR2: ENHRY, SYGVKD. The CDR3 nucleotides read TGTGCCATCAGGGGACGACCGGGAGTTAAAAATGGGACAGATACGCAGTATTTT. Encoded protein: CAIRGRPGVKNGTDTQYF.

There are a few counts of this clonotype. The chain couples TRBV7-6 to TRBJ2-6; possibly TRBD1 for D (6 bases). Germline values: CDR1 SGHVS, CDR2 FNYEAQ. Trimming pared 6 bases from V and 0 bases from J, leaving 15 bases between. This CDR3 has 17 residues. Written as DNA, the CDR3 is TGTGCCAGCAGGTACTCCCCAGGGGACTCTGGGGCCAACGTCCTGACTTTC. This sequence encodes CASRYSPGDSGANVLTF.

This clonotype was observed many times. The chain recombines TRBV12-3 or TRBV12-4 with TRBJ1-2; D is uncertain. The CDR3 totals 13 residues. V was pared by 3 bases and J by 8 bases, with 13 bases between. The CDR3 DNA is TGTGCCAGCAGTTTGGATAGGGATTGGGGCTACACCTTC. Residues: CASSLDRDWGYTF.

This clonotype came up many times. The V and J genes are TRBV4-1 and TRBJ2-3; TRBD1 matches 8 bases. Looked up from germline, CDR1 is MGHRA and CDR2 is YSYEKL. The CDR3 has 15 amino acids. J lost 6 bases, V lost 5 bases, and 10 bases had no gene match. The CDR3 DNA is TGCGCCAGCAGCAGGACAGGGCTGTCTTCGGATACGCAGTATTTT. Its protein is CASSRTGLSSDTQYF.